This TCR beta chain was recovered during a study of blood T cell repertoires in COVID-19. The CDR3 consists of 15 residues. Germline-derived CDR1 and CDR2 are LNHNV and YYDKDF (reference sequence). V dropped 0 bases and J dropped 4 bases, with 10 bases sitting between them. The repertoire was sequenced with immunoSEQ multiplex PCR; TCRdb's copy has only in-frame clones and lacks some. Here the sample spans 130,000 to 150,000 clones, more than 80% being singletons. This TCR was sampled from an elderly woman in a cohort sampled during active or convalescent COVID-19. The chain uses TRBV15 and TRBJ2-1; unclear D gene. The sample taken for sequencing was peripheral blood. The CDR3 is CATSRDSTAYNEQFF. The CDR3 DNA reads TGTGCCACCAGCAGAGATAGTACTGCGTACAATGAGCAGTTCTTC.